What follows are 29 T cell receptor beta chains derived from one specimen sequenced in a study of vaccination and CD4 T cells after COVID-19. No antigen has been assigned to these receptors. Oncomine TCR Beta short-read sequencing was applied to DNA from cultured CD4+ T cells. A single record per CDR3 protein comes from TCRdb applying MiXCR to the PCR reads. The sample has more than 20,000 distinct CDR3 sequences, approximately 50% seen once. Treatment: roughly 11-day PBMC culture with coronavirus spike peptide pools or control peptides (ViraFEST assay). The sequenced material came from CD4+ T cells from blood, cultured in vitro. These TCRs come from a human donor who had recovered from COVID-19.

The J gene is TRBJ1-5, the V gene TRBV7-2; 9 nucleotides agree with TRBD1. CDR3 size: 15 residues. Germline values: CDR1 SGHTA, CDR2 FQGNSA. V shed 3 bases, J shed 9 bases, and the junction held 9 bases outside the gene matches. This CDR3 is CASSFDGTGPWPQHF. In nucleotides, the CDR3 is TGTGCCAGCAGCTTCGACGGGACAGGGCCCTGGCCCCAGCATTTT.

The genes are TRBV19 and TRBJ1-1, with D possibly being TRBD1 (5 bases). Germline CDR1 and CDR2: LNHDA and SQIVND (reference sequence). This CDR3 is 12 amino acids long. Trimming pared 5 bases from V and 7 bases from J, leaving 11 bases between. CDR3 sequence: CASSPDRFEAFF. The CDR3 nucleotides read TGTGCCAGTAGTCCCGACAGATTTGAAGCTTTCTTT.

The CDR3 region has the DNA TGTGCCAGCACCCGACAGGGAGGGTCCTATGAAAAACTGTTTTTT. Protein: CASTRQGGSYEKLFF. The rearrangement uses TRBV6-1 and TRBJ1-4; 7 nucleotides agree with TRBD1. V lost 7 bases to trimming and J lost 6 bases; unmatched junction nucleotides: 11. CDR1 MNHNS and CDR2 SASEGT come from the germline V gene. The CDR3 length is 15 residues.

This clonotype was detected a few times. This chain connects TRBV20-1 to TRBJ2-2, with 9 bases aligning to TRBD2. CDR3 length: 17 amino acids. Trimming took 3 bases from V and 8 from J; bases not matched to a gene: 16. Germline V gene sequence: CDR1 DFQATT, CDR2 SNEGSKA (reference sequence). The CDR3 is CSARGLGVAGATGELFF. Written as DNA, the CDR3 is TGCAGTGCTAGGGGCCTTGGGGTAGCGGGGGCCACGGGGGAGCTGTTTTTT.

The CDR3 region has the DNA TGTGCCAGCAGGAGGGACCTGCTCTCTGGAAACACCATATATTTT. It codes for CASRRDLLSGNTIYF. V and J are TRBV6-1 and TRBJ1-3; tentatively, D is TRBD1 (5 bases). Germline V gene sequence: CDR1 MNHNS, CDR2 SASEGT. V lost 6 bases to trimming and J lost 0 bases, with 12 bases between them. CDR3 length: 15 residues.

This chain links TRBV11-2 with TRBJ2-3, with 8 bases lining up with TRBD2. The V segment lost 5 bases and the J segment 0 bases; nucleotides outside the gene matches: 4. The CDR3 is made up of 15 amino acids. Per germline, CDR1 SGHAT and CDR2 FQNNGV. DNA for the CDR3: TGTGCCAGCAGCCCCTGGACTAGCAGCACAGATACGCAGTATTTT. Protein product: CASSPWTSSTDTQYF.

The chain joins TRBV6-1 to TRBJ1-1; a possible D gene is TRBD1 (5 bases). Per germline, CDR1 MNHNS and CDR2 SASEGT. CDR3 length: 12 amino acids. V was trimmed by 4 bases and J by 2 bases, leaving 5 bases between them. Here the CDR3 reads CASSGDNTEAFF. DNA for the CDR3: TGTGCCAGCAGTGGGGACAACACTGAAGCTTTCTTT.

This clonotype was seen more than once but under ten times. The gene calls are TRBV6-1 and TRBJ1-1, with D tentatively TRBD1 (6 bases). CDR3 length: 13 residues. In germline, CDR1 is MNHNS, CDR2 SASEGT. With 8 bases removed from V and 0 bases from J, the gap between germline ends came to 10 bases. Here the CDR3 reads CASHRALNTEAFF. As DNA, the CDR3 is TGTGCCAGCCACAGGGCTCTGAACACTGAAGCTTTCTTT.

The chain carries TRBV20-1 and TRBJ1-1; D is possibly TRBD1 (5 bases). CDR3 length equals 12 residues. V lost 1 base, J lost 11 bases, and 14 bases lay in between. The germline gives CDR1 DFQATT, CDR2 SNEGSKA (reference sequence). The CDR3 is CSARGRGLGAFF. CDR3 bases: TGCAGTGCTAGAGGGCGGGGACTAGGGGCTTTCTTT.

This clonotype was counted only a few times. The chain uses TRBV6-1 and TRBJ1-5; no definite D call. Looked up from germline, CDR1 is MNHNS and CDR2 is SASEGT. V shed 6 bases and J shed 2 bases, with 14 bases lying between them. The CDR3 is made up of 15 amino acids. This CDR3 is CASSPGLEGNQPQHF. In DNA form, the CDR3 reads TGTGCCAGCAGCCCGGGCCTAGAGGGCAATCAGCCCCAGCATTTT.

The CDR3 region is CAISEWAYNEQFF. Written as DNA, the CDR3 is TGTGCCATCAGTGAATGGGCCTACAATGAGCAGTTCTTC. The chain employs TRBV10-3 and TRBJ2-1; D unresolved. Germline CDR1 and CDR2: ENHRY and SYGVKD. The CDR3 sequence is 13 residues long. V was shortened by 3 bases and J by 2 bases, with 5 bases between the two germline ends.

CDR3 protein: CASSDSANQPQHF. In DNA, the CDR3 is TGTGCCAGCAGTGATAGCGCTAATCAGCCCCAGCATTTT. The chain couples TRBV6-1 to TRBJ1-5; D gene uncertain. The CDR3 sequence is 13 residues long. V was trimmed by 3 bases and J by 4 bases, leaving 7 bases between them. CDR1 and CDR2 (germline): MNHNS, SASEGT.

The V and J genes are TRBV6-1 and TRBJ1-2; TRBD1 might be the D (5 bases). Trimming pared 1 base from V and 7 bases from J, leaving 13 bases between. This CDR3 spans 14 amino acids. Germline values: CDR1 MNHNS, CDR2 SASEGT. CDR3 DNA sequence: TGTGCCAGCAGTGAAGGGGGCGCTTTTCCTGGCTACACCTTC. It translates to CASSEGGAFPGYTF.

Within the sample, this clonotype is large. This chain joins TRBV24-1 and TRBJ2-3; D is uncertain. Germline V gene sequence: CDR1 KGHDR, CDR2 SFDVKD. Between the trimmed V and J ends, which lost 4 bases and 1 base, there was a span of 5 bases. The CDR3 has 13 residues. CDR3 sequence reads: CATSEGGTDTQYF. CDR3 sequence (DNA): TGTGCCACCAGTGAAGGAGGCACAGATACGCAGTATTTT.

By proportion, this clonotype is medium-sized (0.01 to 0.1%). J is TRBJ2-7 and V is TRBV6-1, with 8 positions matching TRBD2. This CDR3 region has 13 residues. The V gene's germline CDR1 is MNHNS and CDR2 SASEGT. V was pared by 6 bases and J by 3 bases, with 4 bases of the junction left unmatched. The CDR3 DNA sequence: TGTGCCAGCAGCACGGGACTAGACTACGAGCAGTACTTC. Translating gives CASSTGLDYEQYF.

The sample holds one count of this clonotype. This CDR3 reads CASSLYGGANYGYTF. In DNA, the CDR3 is TGCGCCAGCAGCTTGTACGGGGGGGCTAACTATGGCTACACCTTC. The genes are TRBV5-1 and TRBJ1-2, with a tentative D call TRBD1 (5 bases). V was cut by 1 base and J by 0 bases, with 10 bases left in between. Germline V CDR1 and CDR2: SGHRS, YFSETQ. This CDR3 contains 15 residues. The whole variable domain, filled in from reference TRBV5-1 and TRBJ1-2, reads KAGVTQTPRYLIKTRGQQVTLSCSPISGHRSVSWYQQTPGQGLQFLFEYFSETQRNKGNFPGRFSGRQFSNSRSEMNVSTLELGDSALYLCASSLYGGANYGYTFGSGTRLTVV.

This clonotype was seen once. The V call is TRBV5-4, the J call TRBJ2-7; 9 bases map to TRBD1. The CDR3 contains 14 residues. Germline V gene lookup returns CDR1 SGHNT and CDR2 YYREEE (reference sequence). The V gene end was trimmed by 4 bases and the J gene end by 5 bases; junction bases not matched to a gene: 7. CDR3 nucleotide sequence: TGTGCCAGCAGCCAAGGACAGGGGAGGAACGAGCAGTACTTC. As protein: CASSQGQGRNEQYF.

The CDR3 is CSARVGDRPTDTQYF. The CDR3 coding sequence is TGCAGTGCTAGAGTGGGGGACAGGCCCACAGATACGCAGTATTTT. The chain carries TRBV20-1 and TRBJ2-3; 8 nucleotides align to TRBD1. Trimming removed 1 base from V and 2 bases from J; junction bases left unmatched: 5. CDR1 and CDR2 from the germline V gene are DFQATT and SNEGSKA (reference sequence). CDR3 length equals 15 residues.

This clonotype appeared a few times. This chain joins TRBV7-2 and TRBJ1-2; no clear D. V lost 1 base and J lost 6, with 12 bases in between. CDR1 and CDR2 from the germline V gene are SGHTA and FQGNSA. The CDR3 extends over 14 amino acids. The CDR3 reads CASSLDSNLDGYTF. The CDR3 region has the DNA TGTGCCAGCAGCTTAGACAGCAACCTTGATGGCTACACCTTC.

This clonotype was seen only a few times. The CDR3 coding sequence is TGCGCCAGCAGCCAAGGGGACAGCAACTATGGCTACACCTTC. Amino acids: CASSQGDSNYGYTF. The V and J genes are TRBV4-3 and TRBJ1-2; 7 nucleotides agree with TRBD1. Germline CDR1 and CDR2: LGHNA and YSLEER. V gave up 1 base and J gave up 2 bases; unmatched junction bases: 1. This CDR3 is 14 amino acids long.

This clonotype has more than one count but fewer than ten. The V gene is TRBV7-3, the J gene TRBJ2-2; D gene uncertain. The CDR3 loop spans 17 amino acids. V lost 5 bases to trimming and J lost 6 bases, with 22 bases between them. The germline gives CDR1 SGHTA, CDR2 FQGTGA. The DNA for the CDR3 is TGTGCCAGCAGCCTCCTTGGGCGTACTATTGGCGCCGGGGAGCTGTTTTTT. This codes for CASSLLGRTIGAGELFF.

For the CDR3, the DNA is TGTGCCACCAGTGATTGGACTAGCGGGAGCACAGATACGCAGTATTTT. Translating gives CATSDWTSGSTDTQYF. This chain links TRBV24-1 with TRBJ2-3; 11 bases line up with TRBD2. In germline, CDR1 is KGHDR, CDR2 SFDVKD. The CDR3 contains 16 residues. V gave up 2 bases and J gave up 0 bases; unmatched junction bases: 0.

The chain recombines TRBV28 with TRBJ2-7; unclear D gene. Trimming stripped 2 bases from V and 4 bases from J, with 6 bases between. Germline V gene sequence: CDR1 MDHEN, CDR2 SYDVKM. This CDR3 spans 12 amino acids. CDR3 sequence reads: CASSLNWYEQYF. For the CDR3, the DNA is TGTGCCAGCAGTTTAAACTGGTACGAGCAGTACTTC.

The chain is built from TRBV19 and TRBJ2-2; 8 nucleotides line up with TRBD1. The trim removed 3 bases at V and 5 bases at J, leaving 5 bases unmatched. The CDR3 runs to 15 residues. Germline-derived CDR1 and CDR2 are LNHDA and SQIVND (reference sequence). CDR3 bases: TGTGCCAGTAGTATGACAGGGGAAGTGACCGGGGAGCTGTTTTTT. It encodes CASSMTGEVTGELFF.

In its sample, this clonotype was seen a few times. The chain links TRBV11-2 to TRBJ1-2, with D maybe TRBD1 (5 bases). The V end lost 5 bases, the J end lost 3 bases, and 22 bases lay between the germline ends. The CDR3 sequence is 17 residues long. From germline, CDR1 is SGHAT and CDR2 FQNNGV. The DNA of the CDR3 is TGTGCCAGCAGCCTGGCCCCCCGGGGCCAATCCGACTATGGCTACACCTTC. Translation: CASSLAPRGQSDYGYTF.

The rearrangement uses TRBV6-2 or TRBV6-3 and TRBJ2-4; 7 positions match TRBD1. This CDR3 has 14 amino acids. The germline CDR1 and CDR2 sequences are MNHEY and SVGEGT. Trimming cost V 0 bases and J 7 bases; bases outside gene matches: 3. CDR3 amino acids: CASSYSGTANIQYF. The CDR3 DNA reads as TGTGCCAGCAGTTACTCAGGGACAGCTAACATTCAGTACTTC.

The V call is TRBV20-1, the J call TRBJ1-5, with 7 positions matching TRBD1. The germline gives CDR1 DFQATT, CDR2 SNEGSKA (reference sequence). CDR3 length equals 15 residues. Unmatched junction bases numbered 11, after V lost 6 bases and J lost 3 bases. CDR3 nucleotide sequence: TGCAGTGCACAAGCTAGGACAGGCCTCAATCAGCCCCAGCATTTT. As protein: CSAQARTGLNQPQHF.

The chain is built from TRBV27 and TRBJ2-7; 12 nucleotides match TRBD2. Germline trimming cut 2 bases from V and 1 base from J; bases unmatched to any gene: 6. This CDR3 has 17 residues. Germline V gene sequence: CDR1 MNHEY, CDR2 SMNVEV (reference sequence). As DNA, the CDR3 is TGTGCCAGCAGTTTAAAACTAGCGGGAGGTCGATCCTACGAGCAGTACTTC. Its translation is CASSLKLAGGRSYEQYF.

The CDR3 nucleotides read TGTGCCAGCAGCTTGAAGACAGGGGAGGGGTTTGGCAATCAGCCCCAGCATTTT. Translating gives CASSLKTGEGFGNQPQHF. This chain uses TRBV7-2 with TRBJ1-5; 8 bases map to TRBD1. Trimming removed 3 bases from V and 2 bases from J; junction bases left unmatched: 12. Per the germline V gene, CDR1 is SGHTA and CDR2 is FQGNSA. CDR3 length equals 18 residues.